This T cell receptor (beta chain) was sequenced during a study of naive and memory T cell subsets. An oligonucleotide containing a UMI was ligated to the 3' end of TCR cDNA. Adult healthy volunteers gave 2.5 ml peripheral blood for whole-blood RNA. The trim removed 5 bases at V and 5 bases at J, leaving 13 bases unmatched. CDR1 and CDR2 from the germline V gene are SNHLY and FYNNEI. The CDR3 totals 16 residues. Four PCR rounds used nested alpha and beta constant region primers plus the SP2 primer. Reverse transcription of blood and skin TCR RNA was primed at alpha and beta constant regions. TCRdb analysed the 5' RACE reads with MiXCR anew, one entry per CDR3 protein. The sample holds about 48,000 distinct CDR3 sequences, approximately 4.5% seen once.

J is TRBJ2-5 and V is TRBV2, with 8 bases that match TRBD2. The sequence derives from a female donor in good health. The CDR3 reads CASSSQREGLGETQYF. CDR3 nucleotides: TGTGCCAGCAGTTCGCAACGGGAGGGCCTCGGGGAGACCCAGTACTTC.